This entry features one T cell receptor (beta chain) sequence. The entry originates in a study of blood T cell repertoires in COVID-19. Study-level background: Samples taken during acute and convalescent COVID-19 were collected in the United States, Italy and Spain. The analysed material was cDNA or gDNA that came from T cells, B-cell-depleted T cells, or PBMCs.

Patients at the Seattle site were enrolled during active infection and followed longitudinally. TCRdb's table, derived via immunoSEQ multiplex PCR, lists solely in-frame clones and lacks some. The table lists 250,000 to 300,000 clones, around 89% of them singletons. The V and J ends lost 3 bases and 3 bases, in that order; junction bases with no gene match: 9. CDR3 length: 16 amino acids. Per germline, CDR1 LNHDA and CDR2 SQIVND (reference sequence). The clonotype was recovered from a woman aged 60 to 75 with COVID-19, enrolled during active disease. The chain combines TRBV19 with TRBJ1-2, with TRBD1 matching 8 bases. The sequenced sample was peripheral blood. CDR3 sequence (DNA): TGTGCCAGTAGTATTTTGGCAGGGGGCTCTCACTATGGCTACACCTTC. Its translation is CASSILAGGSHYGYTF.